These 3 T cell receptor beta chains originate from one sample sequenced in a study of cytomegalovirus exposure and HLA in healthy donors. In the PCR, 60 Vbeta and 13 Jbeta primers were used. TCRdb's table, derived via immunoSEQ multiplex PCR, lists solely in-frame clones and lacks some. The sample includes under 200,000 clones, 87% of them seen just once. The specimen was PBMCs. These receptors were obtained from a boy between 2 and 10 years old in good health and CMV-seronegative.

The chain has TRBV7-2 and TRBJ1-4, with 9 bases fitting TRBD1. CDR1 SGHTA and CDR2 FQGNSA come from the germline V gene. CDR3 length: 13 amino acids. The V segment lost 8 bases and the J segment 8 bases; nucleotides outside the gene matches: 6. The CDR3 protein is CASGQGIGEKLFF. Here the CDR3 DNA reads TGTGCCAGCGGACAGGGGATCGGGGAAAAACTGTTTTTT.

The chain employs TRBV6-5 and TRBJ1-2; no definite D call. This CDR3 spans 16 amino acids. Trimming took 0 bases from V and 0 from J, leaving 11 bases between them. CDR1 is MNHEY and CDR2 is SVGAGI in the germline V gene. The CDR3 loop is CASSYSRVSPNYGYTF. As DNA, the CDR3 is TGTGCCAGCAGTTACTCGAGAGTCTCCCCTAACTATGGCTACACCTTC.

The rearrangement joins TRBV7-8 to TRBJ2-2; D gene unclear. CDR3 length equals 15 residues. Germline loops: CDR1 SGHVS, CDR2 FQNEAQ. The V end lost 2 bases, the J end lost 8 bases, and 15 bases lay between the germline ends. The CDR3 sequence is CASSLSAGWIGELFF. CDR3 DNA: TGTGCCAGCAGCTTATCTGCAGGCTGGATAGGGGAGCTGTTTTTT.